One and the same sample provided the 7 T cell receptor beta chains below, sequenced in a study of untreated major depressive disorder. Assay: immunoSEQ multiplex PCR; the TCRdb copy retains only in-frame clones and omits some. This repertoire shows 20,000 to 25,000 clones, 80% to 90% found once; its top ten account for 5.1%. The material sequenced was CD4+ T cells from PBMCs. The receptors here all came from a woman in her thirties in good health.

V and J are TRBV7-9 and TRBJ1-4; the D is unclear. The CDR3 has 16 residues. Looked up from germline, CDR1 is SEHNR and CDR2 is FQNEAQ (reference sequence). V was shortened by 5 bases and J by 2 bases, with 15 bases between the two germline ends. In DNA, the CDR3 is TGTGCCAGCAGCCTCCAAGCAACGGGGACTAATGAAAAACTGTTTTTT. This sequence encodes CASSLQATGTNEKLFF.

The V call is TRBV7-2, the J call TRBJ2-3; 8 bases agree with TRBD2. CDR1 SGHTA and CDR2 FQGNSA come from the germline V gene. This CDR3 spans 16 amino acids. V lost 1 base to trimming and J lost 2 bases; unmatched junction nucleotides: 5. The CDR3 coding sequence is TGTGCCAGCAGCTTAGGGACTAGCCGCTACACAGATACGCAGTATTTT. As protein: CASSLGTSRYTDTQYF.

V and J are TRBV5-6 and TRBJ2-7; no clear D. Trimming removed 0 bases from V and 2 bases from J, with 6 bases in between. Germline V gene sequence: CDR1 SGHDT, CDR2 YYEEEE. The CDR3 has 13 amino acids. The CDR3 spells CASSLAQAYEQYF. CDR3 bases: TGTGCCAGCAGCTTGGCTCAGGCCTACGAGCAGTACTTC.

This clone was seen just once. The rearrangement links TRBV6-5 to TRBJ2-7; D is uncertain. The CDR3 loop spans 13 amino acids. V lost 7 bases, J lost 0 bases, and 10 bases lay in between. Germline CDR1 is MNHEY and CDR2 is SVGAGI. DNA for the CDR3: TGTGCCAGCAAGGGTTTCCTCTCCTACGAGCAGTACTTC. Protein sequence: CASKGFLSYEQYF.

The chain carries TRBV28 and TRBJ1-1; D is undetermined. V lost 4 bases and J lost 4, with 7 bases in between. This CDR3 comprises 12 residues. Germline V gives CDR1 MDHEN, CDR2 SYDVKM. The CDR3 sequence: CASSSIRTEAFF. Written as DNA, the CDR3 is TGTGCCAGCAGTTCCATCCGCACTGAAGCTTTCTTT. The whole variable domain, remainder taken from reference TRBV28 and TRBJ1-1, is DVKVTQSSRYLVKRTGEKVFLECVQDMDHENMFWYRQDPGLGLRLIYFSYDVKMKEKGDIPEGYSVSREKKERFSLILESASTNQTSMYLCASSSIRTEAFFGQGTRLTVV.

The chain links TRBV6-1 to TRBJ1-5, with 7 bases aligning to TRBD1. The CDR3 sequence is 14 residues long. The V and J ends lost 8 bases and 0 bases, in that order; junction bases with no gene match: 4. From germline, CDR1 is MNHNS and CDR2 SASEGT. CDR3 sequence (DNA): TGTGCCAGCCGGGGACAGATTAGCAATCAGCCCCAGCATTTT. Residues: CASRGQISNQPQHF.

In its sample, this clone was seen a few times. The CDR3 DNA reads as TGTGCCAGCAGCCCTAGCGGGGGATCCTACGAGCAGTACTTC. The encoded protein is CASSPSGGSYEQYF. J is TRBJ2-7 and V is TRBV7-2, with 10 positions matching TRBD2. J was trimmed by 1 base and V by 5 bases; bases with no gene match: 2. CDR1 is SGHTA and CDR2 is FQGNSA in the germline V gene. CDR3 length: 14 residues.